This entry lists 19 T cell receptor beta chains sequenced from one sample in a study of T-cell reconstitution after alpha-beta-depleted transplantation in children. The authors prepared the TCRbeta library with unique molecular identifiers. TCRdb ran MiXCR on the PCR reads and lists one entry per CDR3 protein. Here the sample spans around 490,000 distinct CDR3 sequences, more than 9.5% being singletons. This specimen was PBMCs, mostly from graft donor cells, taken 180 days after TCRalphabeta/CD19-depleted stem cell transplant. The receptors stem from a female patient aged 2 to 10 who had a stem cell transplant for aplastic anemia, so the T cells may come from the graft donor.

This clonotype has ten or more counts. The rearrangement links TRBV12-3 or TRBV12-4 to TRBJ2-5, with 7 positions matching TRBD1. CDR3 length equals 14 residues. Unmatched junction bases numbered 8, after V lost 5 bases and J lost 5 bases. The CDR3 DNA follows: TGTGCCAGCAGTAGTAGGGGGCGAGAGGAGACCCAGTACTTC. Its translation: CASSSRGREETQYF.

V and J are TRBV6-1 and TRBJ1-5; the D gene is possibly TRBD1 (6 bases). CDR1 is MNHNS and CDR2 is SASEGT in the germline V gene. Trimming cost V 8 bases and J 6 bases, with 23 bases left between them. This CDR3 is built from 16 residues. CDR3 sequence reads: CASSNLWGPVSQPQHF. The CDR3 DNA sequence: TGTGCCAGCTCCAACCTGTGGGGGCCAGTTTCTCAGCCCCAGCATTTT.

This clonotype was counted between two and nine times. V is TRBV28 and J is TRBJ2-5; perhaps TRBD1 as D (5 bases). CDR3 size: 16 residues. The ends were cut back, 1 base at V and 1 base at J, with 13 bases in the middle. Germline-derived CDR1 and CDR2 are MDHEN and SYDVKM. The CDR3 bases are TGTGCCAGCAGTTTATACCCCCGACAGATCCAAGAGACCCAGTACTTC. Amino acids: CASSLYPRQIQETQYF. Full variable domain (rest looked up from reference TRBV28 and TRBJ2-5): DVKVTQSSRYLVKRTGEKVFLECVQDMDHENMFWYRQDPGLGLRLIYFSYDVKMKEKGDIPEGYSVSREKKERFSLILESASTNQTSMYLCASSLYPRQIQETQYFGPGTRLLVL.

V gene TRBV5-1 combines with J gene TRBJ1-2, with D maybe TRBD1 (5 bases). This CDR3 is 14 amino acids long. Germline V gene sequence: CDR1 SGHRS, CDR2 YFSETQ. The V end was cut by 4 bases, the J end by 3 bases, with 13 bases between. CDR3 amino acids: CASSGGRVDYGYTF. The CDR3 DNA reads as TGCGCCAGCAGCGGGGGGAGAGTCGACTATGGCTACACCTTC.

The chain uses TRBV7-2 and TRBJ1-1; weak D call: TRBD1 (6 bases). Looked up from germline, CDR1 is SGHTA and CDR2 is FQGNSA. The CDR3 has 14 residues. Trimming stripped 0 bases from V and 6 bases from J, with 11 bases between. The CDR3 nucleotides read TGTGCCAGCAGCTTAGCACAGGGTGGAGCTGAAGCTTTCTTT. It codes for CASSLAQGGAEAFF.

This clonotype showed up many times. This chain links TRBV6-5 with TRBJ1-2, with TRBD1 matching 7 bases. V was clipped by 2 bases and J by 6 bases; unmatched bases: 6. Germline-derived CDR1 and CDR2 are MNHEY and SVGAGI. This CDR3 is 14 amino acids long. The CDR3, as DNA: TGTGCCAGCAGTTACCCGCAGGGGGGGAATGGCTACACCTTC. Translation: CASSYPQGGNGYTF.

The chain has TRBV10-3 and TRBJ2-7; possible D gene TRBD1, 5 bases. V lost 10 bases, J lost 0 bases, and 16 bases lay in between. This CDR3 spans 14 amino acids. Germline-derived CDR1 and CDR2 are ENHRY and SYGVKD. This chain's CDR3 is CASRQMGSSYEQYF. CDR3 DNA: TGTGCCAGCAGACAGATGGGAAGCTCCTACGAGCAGTACTTC.

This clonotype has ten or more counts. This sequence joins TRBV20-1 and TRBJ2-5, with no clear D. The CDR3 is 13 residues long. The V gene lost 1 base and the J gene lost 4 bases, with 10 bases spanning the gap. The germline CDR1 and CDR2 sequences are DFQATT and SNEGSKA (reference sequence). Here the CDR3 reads CSARGLSGETQYF. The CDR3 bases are TGCAGTGCTAGAGGACTGTCTGGAGAGACCCAGTACTTC.

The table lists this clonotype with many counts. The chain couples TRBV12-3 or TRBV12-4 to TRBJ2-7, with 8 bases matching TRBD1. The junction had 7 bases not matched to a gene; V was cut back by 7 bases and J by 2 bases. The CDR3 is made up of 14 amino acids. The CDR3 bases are TGTGCCAGCACCCAAGGACAGGGCCCCTACGAGCAGTACTTC. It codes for CASTQGQGPYEQYF.

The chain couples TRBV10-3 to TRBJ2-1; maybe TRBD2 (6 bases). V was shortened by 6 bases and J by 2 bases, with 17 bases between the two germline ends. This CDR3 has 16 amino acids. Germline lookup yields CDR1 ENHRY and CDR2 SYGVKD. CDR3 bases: TGTGCCATCAGGGGACCGGGACTCTCTGCCTACAATGAGCAGTTCTTC. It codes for CAIRGPGLSAYNEQFF.

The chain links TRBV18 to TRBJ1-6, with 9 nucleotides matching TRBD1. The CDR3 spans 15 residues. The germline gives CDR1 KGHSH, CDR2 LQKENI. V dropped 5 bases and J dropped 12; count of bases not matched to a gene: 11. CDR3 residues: CASSTTVDRGRPLHF. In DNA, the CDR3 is TGTGCCAGCTCAACCACCGTGGACAGGGGCAGACCCCTCCACTTT.

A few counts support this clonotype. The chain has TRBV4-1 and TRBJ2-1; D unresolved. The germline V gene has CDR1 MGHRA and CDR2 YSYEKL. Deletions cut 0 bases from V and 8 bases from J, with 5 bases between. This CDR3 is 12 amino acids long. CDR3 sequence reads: CASSQDKDEQFF. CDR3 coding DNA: TGCGCCAGCAGCCAAGATAAGGATGAGCAGTTCTTC.

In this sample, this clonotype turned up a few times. In DNA, the CDR3 is TGTGCCAGCAGTCCTTATTCCGGGACTCAACCCCCCTACGAGCAGTACTTC. Protein: CASSPYSGTQPPYEQYF. The genes are TRBV27 and TRBJ2-7, with a possible D match to TRBD2 (6 bases). The ends were cut back, 5 bases at V and 2 bases at J, with 22 bases in the middle. Germline V lookup: CDR1 MNHEY, CDR2 SMNVEV (reference sequence). The CDR3 sequence is 17 residues long.

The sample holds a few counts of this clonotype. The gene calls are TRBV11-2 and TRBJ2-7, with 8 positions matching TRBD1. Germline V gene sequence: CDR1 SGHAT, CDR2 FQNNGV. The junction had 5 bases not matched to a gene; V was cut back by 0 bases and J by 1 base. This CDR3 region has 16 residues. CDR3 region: CASSLDPWTGSYEQYF. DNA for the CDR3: TGTGCCAGCAGCTTAGATCCCTGGACAGGGTCCTACGAGCAGTACTTC.

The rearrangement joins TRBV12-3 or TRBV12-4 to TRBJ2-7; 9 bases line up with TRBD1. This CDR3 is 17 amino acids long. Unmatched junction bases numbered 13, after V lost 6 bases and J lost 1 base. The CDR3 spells CASSPATGQGRSYEQYF. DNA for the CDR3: TGTGCCAGCAGCCCGGCCACGGGACAGGGCCGGTCCTACGAGCAGTACTTC.

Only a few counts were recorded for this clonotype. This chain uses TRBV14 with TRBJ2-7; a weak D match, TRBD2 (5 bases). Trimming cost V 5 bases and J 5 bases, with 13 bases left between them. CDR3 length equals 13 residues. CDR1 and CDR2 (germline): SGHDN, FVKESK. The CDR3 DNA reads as TGTGCCAGCAGCGGGTTGATCGGGGACGAGCAGTACTTC. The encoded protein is CASSGLIGDEQYF.

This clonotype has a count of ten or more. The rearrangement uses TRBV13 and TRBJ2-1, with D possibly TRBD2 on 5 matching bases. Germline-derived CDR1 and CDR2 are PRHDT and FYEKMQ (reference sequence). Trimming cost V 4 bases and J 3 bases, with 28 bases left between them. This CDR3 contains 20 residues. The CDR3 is CASSSPRVGGGRRGYNEQFF. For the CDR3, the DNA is TGTGCCAGCAGCTCCCCAAGGGTTGGCGGAGGCCGTCGGGGCTACAATGAGCAGTTCTTC.

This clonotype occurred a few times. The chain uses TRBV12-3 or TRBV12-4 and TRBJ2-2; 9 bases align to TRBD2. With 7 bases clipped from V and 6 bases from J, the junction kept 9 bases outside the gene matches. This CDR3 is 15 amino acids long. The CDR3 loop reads CASTISGSPPGELFF. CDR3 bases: TGTGCCAGCACTATTAGCGGGAGTCCTCCCGGGGAGCTGTTTTTT.

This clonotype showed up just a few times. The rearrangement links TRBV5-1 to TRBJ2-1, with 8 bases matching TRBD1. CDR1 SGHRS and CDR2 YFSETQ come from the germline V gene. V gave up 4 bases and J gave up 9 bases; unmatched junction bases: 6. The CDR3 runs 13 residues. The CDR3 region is CASSLTGVVEQFF. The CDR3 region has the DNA TGCGCCAGCAGCCTGACAGGGGTGGTTGAGCAGTTCTTC.